This is a list of T cell receptor beta chains from one sample in a study of neurological immune-mediated disorders. TCRdb fed the 5' RACE reads into MiXCR, producing one record per CDR3 protein. Of about 48,000 distinct CDR3 sequences listed, less than 2% are singletons. The specimen was PBMCs. The source of these receptors is a woman aged 40 to 50 with multiple sclerosis. The CDR3 runs from the conserved cysteine through the conserved F or W. The order of the fields is V gene, J gene, CDR3 protein.

v_gene: TRBV11-3
j_gene: TRBJ2-7
CDR3aa: CASSPGTAYEQYF

v_gene: TRBV12-3/TRBV12-4
j_gene: TRBJ1-1
CDR3aa: CASSFYRRRNTEAFF

v_gene: TRBV7-6
j_gene: TRBJ2-1
CDR3aa: CASSSLAGGQNEQFF

v_gene: TRBV6-6
j_gene: TRBJ1-4
CDR3aa: CASSYPPGQPNEKLFF

v_gene: TRBV3-1
j_gene: TRBJ2-1
CDR3aa: CASSLDPRYNEQFF

v_gene: TRBV20-1
j_gene: TRBJ1-1
CDR3aa: CSARDLGGTEAFF

v_gene: TRBV5-1
j_gene: TRBJ1-1
CDR3aa: CASSLVAGSTEAFF

v_gene: TRBV20-1
j_gene: TRBJ1-1
CDR3aa: CSARKDRVNTEAFF

v_gene: TRBV18
j_gene: TRBJ2-7
CDR3aa: CASSLRDSPYEQYF

v_gene: TRBV5-1
j_gene: TRBJ2-3
CDR3aa: CASSSPLGTQYF

v_gene: TRBV5-1
j_gene: TRBJ2-3
CDR3aa: CASSLELGRPAYF

v_gene: TRBV2
j_gene: TRBJ2-1
CDR3aa: CASSEDMIVKQFF

v_gene: TRBV3-1
j_gene: TRBJ2-6
CDR3aa: CASRETQPGQGYSGANVLTF

v_gene: TRBV15
j_gene: TRBJ2-1
CDR3aa: CATSRGGGNEQFF

v_gene: TRBV12-3/TRBV12-4
j_gene: TRBJ1-5
CDR3aa: CASTLGQGNQPQHF

v_gene: TRBV5-1
j_gene: TRBJ2-5
CDR3aa: CASSLTGEGETQYF

v_gene: TRBV7-3
j_gene: TRBJ2-2
CDR3aa: CASSLVGGAEELFF

v_gene: TRBV20-1
j_gene: TRBJ1-2
CDR3aa: CSARKGKEDYGYTF

v_gene: TRBV5-1
j_gene: TRBJ2-3
CDR3aa: CASSFLQPTDTQYF

v_gene: TRBV29-1
j_gene: TRBJ2-7
CDR3aa: CSASVAGEPREQYF

v_gene: TRBV7-3
j_gene: TRBJ2-1
CDR3aa: CASSLSGIHPWLRRNEQFF

v_gene: TRBV5-6
j_gene: TRBJ1-5
CDR3aa: CASSTRGFSNQPQHF

v_gene: TRBV5-4
j_gene: TRBJ2-1
CDR3aa: CASSLAWAGLNEQFF

v_gene: TRBV11-2
j_gene: TRBJ2-1
CDR3aa: CASSLERMSYGNEQFF

v_gene: TRBV5-1
j_gene: TRBJ2-5
CDR3aa: CASSLTSGGETQYF

v_gene: TRBV5-1
j_gene: TRBJ1-5
CDR3aa: CASSLGRGSNQPQHF

v_gene: TRBV5-1
j_gene: TRBJ1-6
CDR3aa: CASSLGDNSPLHF

v_gene: TRBV5-1
j_gene: TRBJ2-7
CDR3aa: CASSLTGVEQYF

v_gene: TRBV7-9
j_gene: TRBJ2-7
CDR3aa: CASGRDRGPYEQYF

v_gene: TRBV7-9
j_gene: TRBJ1-1
CDR3aa: CASTGRGGRNTEAFF

v_gene: TRBV7-2
j_gene: TRBJ2-3
CDR3aa: CASSIPGTDTQYF

v_gene: TRBV7-6
j_gene: TRBJ2-1
CDR3aa: CASSWTGGADEQFF

v_gene: TRBV7-6
j_gene: TRBJ2-1
CDR3aa: CASTSGTAYNEQFF

v_gene: TRBV5-1
j_gene: TRBJ2-1
CDR3aa: CASSRERPAYNEQFF

v_gene: TRBV5-1
j_gene: TRBJ2-3
CDR3aa: CASSPPASTDTQYF

v_gene: TRBV5-1
j_gene: TRBJ1-2
CDR3aa: CASSPTGDVSYGYTF

v_gene: TRBV20-1
j_gene: TRBJ2-4
CDR3aa: CSARDPTRAKNIQYF

v_gene: TRBV14
j_gene: TRBJ1-4
CDR3aa: CASRGKTEKLFF

v_gene: TRBV5-1
j_gene: TRBJ2-3
CDR3aa: CASSLLASGTDTQYF

v_gene: TRBV5-5
j_gene: TRBJ1-2
CDR3aa: CASSFDGAGGYTF

v_gene: TRBV5-6
j_gene: TRBJ2-2
CDR3aa: CASSLAQVPGELFF

v_gene: TRBV11-2
j_gene: TRBJ2-1
CDR3aa: CASSSLAGGNNEQFF

v_gene: TRBV20-1
j_gene: TRBJ1-2
CDR3aa: CSAPPKVAWNGYTF